These T cell receptor beta chains were read from a single sample in a study of blood T cell repertoires in COVID-19. Method: immunoSEQ multiplex PCR; TCRdb's copy keeps in-frame clones and lacks some. The sample lists about 500,000 clones, 85% to 90% occurring once. The sequencing sample was made of peripheral blood. The source of these receptors is a woman aged 45-59 years with COVID-19, enrolled during active disease. Both conserved end residues are part of each CDR3. The order of the fields is V gene, clone size, D gene, J gene, CDR3 protein, CDR3 DNA. The D gene is left open where the match is weak. A row's size may be missing; if present it is once, few, many or a size class.

V: TRBV18
size: NA
D: TRBD1
J: TRBJ2-1
CDR3: CASSPSETGGLDEQFF
DNA: TGTGCCAGCTCACCTTCAGAGACAGGGGGTTTGGATGAGCAGTTCTTC

V: TRBV30
size: once
D: TRBD2
J: TRBJ2-3
CDR3: CAWSVRGGRDTQYF
DNA: TGTGCCTGGAGTGTACGGGGGGGCAGAGATACGCAGTATTTT

V: TRBV7-8
size: NA
D: NA
J: TRBJ1-4
CDR3: CASSPGGAQTNEKLFF
DNA: TGTGCCAGCAGCCCGGGGGGGGCCCAAACTAATGAAAAACTGTTTTTT

V: TRBV5-1
size: NA
D: TRBD1
J: TRBJ1-1
CDR3: CASSTGTAVAEAFF
DNA: TGCGCCAGCAGCACCGGGACAGCAGTAGCTGAAGCTTTCTTT

V: TRBV2
size: once
D: TRBD1
J: TRBJ2-5
CDR3: CASSRSGQGARETQYF
DNA: TGTGCCAGCAGCCGCTCGGGACAGGGGGCAAGGGAGACCCAGTACTTC

V: TRBV24-1
size: NA
D: TRBD1
J: TRBJ1-5
CDR3: CATSDTTGRSNQPQHF
DNA: TGTGCCACCAGTGATACGACAGGGAGGAGTAATCAGCCCCAGCATTTT

V: TRBV4-2
size: NA
D: NA
J: TRBJ1-2
CDR3: CASSQDPTLTGGYTF
DNA: TGTGCCAGCAGCCAAGATCCTACACTCACGGGTGGCTACACCTTC

V: TRBV6-5
size: NA
D: TRBD1
J: TRBJ1-4
CDR3: CASSLGQNNEKLFF
DNA: TGTGCCAGCTCGTTGGGACAGAATAATGAAAAACTGTTTTTT

V: TRBV18
size: NA
D: NA
J: TRBJ1-5
CDR3: CASSPGDQPQHF
DNA: TGTGCCAGCTCACCCGGAGATCAGCCCCAGCATTTT

V: TRBV18
size: NA
D: NA
J: TRBJ1-3
CDR3: CASESAGGNTIYF
DNA: TGTGCCAGTGAGTCGGCAGGCGGAAACACCATATATTTT

V: TRBV18
size: NA
D: TRBD1
J: TRBJ2-7
CDR3: CASSPIRDRGHEQYF
DNA: TGTGCCAGCTCACCTATCCGGGACAGGGGCCACGAGCAGTACTTC

V: TRBV5-1
size: NA
D: NA
J: TRBJ1-2
CDR3: CASSYDSVNGYTF
DNA: TGCGCCAGCAGTTACGACAGCGTGAATGGCTACACCTTC

V: TRBV28
size: NA
D: NA
J: TRBJ1-6
CDR3: CASRPPRGADSPLHF
DNA: TGTGCCAGCAGACCCCCTCGGGGTGCTGATTCACCCCTCCACTTT